A selection of T cell receptor beta chains follows, all from one sample in a study of T cells after yellow fever vaccination. Each CDR3 protein is one row after TCRdb ran MiXCR on the 5' RACE reads. This sample carries about 350,000 distinct CDR3 sequences, approximately 10% of them seen once, and the ten largest clones take around 20%. Source: PBMCs, taken on the day of the first yellow fever vaccination. Receptor source: a young man who received the YFV17D yellow fever vaccine. Both conserved end residues are part of each CDR3. The D gene is left open where the match is weak. Only part of the rows carry a size: once, few, many, or a class if the clone is expanded.

D gene	clone size	J gene	V gene	CDR3 protein	CDR3 DNA
.	.	TRBJ2-7	TRBV3-1	CASSQDRARGPYEQYF	TGTGCCAGCAGCCAAGATCGGGCCCGTGGACCGTACGAGCAGTACTTC
.	.	TRBJ2-2	TRBV10-3	CAITRGTGELFF	TGTGCCATCACACGGGGCACCGGGGAGCTGTTTTTT
TRBD2	.	TRBJ2-3	TRBV20-1	CSASKRGGYTDTQYF	TGCAGTGCTAGCAAGCGGGGGGGTTACACAGATACGCAGTATTTT
.	.	TRBJ1-3	TRBV12-5	CASGLAQGGSTGNTIYF	TGTGCTAGTGGTTTGGCCCAGGGCGGTTCGACTGGAAACACCATATATTTT
TRBD1	many	TRBJ2-7	TRBV20-1	CSARVRDRGSEQYF	TGCAGTGCTAGAGTTCGGGACAGGGGTTCCGAGCAGTACTTC
.	few	TRBJ2-5	TRBV10-3	CAISESFGDGPGETQYF	TGTGCCATCAGTGAGTCTTTCGGGGACGGGCCCGGCGAGACCCAGTACTTC
.	many	TRBJ2-3	TRBV29-1	CSVEDPTTDTQYF	TGCAGCGTTGAAGATCCGACTACAGATACGCAGTATTTT
.	.	TRBJ2-1	TRBV7-9	CASSLVRGNNEQFF	TGTGCCAGCAGCTTAGTGCGGGGCAACAATGAGCAGTTCTTC
TRBD1	many	TRBJ1-2	TRBV5-1	CASSLGTGGYGYTF	TGCGCCAGCAGCTTGGGGACAGGGGGCTATGGCTACACCTTC
TRBD1	.	TRBJ1-3	TRBV10-2	CASSPVGQGTIYF	TGCGCCAGCAGCCCCGTCGGACAGGGCACCATATATTTT
.	few	TRBJ1-6	TRBV7-6	CASSRRAPDDNSPLHF	TGTGCCAGCAGCCGCCGGGCCCCCGATGATAATTCACCCCTCCACTTT
TRBD1	few	TRBJ2-1	TRBV11-1	CASSTRDSYNEQFF	TGTGCCAGCAGCACTCGGGACAGCTACAATGAGCAGTTCTTC
TRBD2	.	TRBJ2-3	TRBV4-1	CASSPTTSSTQYF	TGCGCCAGCAGCCCAACGACTAGCTCTACGCAGTATTTT
.	few	TRBJ2-3	TRBV4-1	CASSQLTGPSTDTQYF	TGCGCCAGCAGCCAGCTGACAGGCCCTAGCACAGATACGCAGTATTTT
.	few	TRBJ2-1	TRBV12-5	CASGLTQPGLPTSVRNEQFF	TGTGCTAGTGGTTTGACCCAACCGGGACTTCCCACCTCTGTGAGGAATGAGCAGTTCTTC
.	many	TRBJ1-3	TRBV5-1	CASSLDSYSGNTIYF	TGCGCCAGCAGCTTGGATAGCTACTCTGGAAACACCATATATTTT
TRBD1	few	TRBJ2-3	TRBV7-2	CASSLQGKSYTQYF	TGTGCCAGCAGCCTACAGGGGAAATCATATACGCAGTATTTT
.	.	TRBJ2-3	TRBV29-1	CSAEPNTDTQYF	TGCAGCGCCGAGCCGAACACAGATACGCAGTATTTT
.	.	TRBJ1-5	TRBV28	CAATGGSDQPQHF	TGTGCCGCGACGGGGGGCTCTGATCAGCCCCAGCATTTT
TRBD1	.	TRBJ2-7	TRBV7-9	CASSSGQVLNYEQYF	TGTGCCAGCAGCTCGGGACAGGTTTTGAATTACGAGCAGTACTTC
.	many	TRBJ1-5	TRBV29-1	CSVASGRNQPQHF	TGCAGCGTTGCTTCAGGGAGAAATCAGCCCCAGCATTTT
.	.	TRBJ1-1	TRBV2	CASLISEGETEAFF	TGTGCCAGCCTAATCAGCGAGGGCGAGACTGAAGCTTTCTTT
.	.	TRBJ1-1	TRBV5-1	CASSLDSLNTEDFF	TGCGCCAGCAGCTTGGACAGCCTGAACACTGAAGATTTCTTT
TRBD1	.	TRBJ2-3	TRBV5-1	CASHRGATPDTQYF	TGCGCCAGCCACAGGGGCGCGACCCCAGATACGCAGTATTTT
.	.	TRBJ1-5	TRBV6-5	CASSYSTGFRRQPQHF	TGTGCCAGCAGTTACTCGACGGGTTTTCGCCGTCAGCCCCAGCATTTT
.	few	TRBJ1-5	TRBV12-5	CASVRGAGNQPQHF	TGTGCTAGTGTCCGAGGGGCAGGCAATCAGCCCCAGCATTTT